The 14 T cell receptor beta chains reported below all come from one sample, sequenced in a study of T cells in tuberculosis. This table comes from immunoSEQ multiplex PCR, and its TCRdb copy is limited to in-frame clones, with some not included. The repertoire includes around 30,000 clones, just over 90% of them detected once, and around 4.6% sits in the top ten. Sequenced sample: PBMCs. Receptors originate from a donor aged 5 to 30 with latent tuberculosis or without tuberculosis infection.

The chain employs TRBV30 and TRBJ2-3, with D perhaps matching TRBD2 (7 bases). The CDR3 has 15 amino acids. V dropped 5 bases and J dropped 3 bases, with 18 bases sitting between them. CDR1 is GTSNPN, CDR2 SVGIG, per germline (reference sequence). The CDR3 sequence: CAWDSGGKGTDTQYF. In nucleotides, the CDR3 is TGTGCCTGGGATTCGGGGGGCAAAGGTACAGATACGCAGTATTTT.

J is TRBJ1-2 and V is TRBV5-5; possibly TRBD1 for D (5 bases). V lost 4 bases and J lost 3, with 7 bases in between. The germline V gene encodes CDR1 SGHKS and CDR2 YYEKEE (reference sequence). The CDR3 length is 12 residues. CDR3: CASSTTDYGYTF. CDR3 nucleotides: TGTGCCAGCAGCACGACAGACTATGGCTACACCTTC.

For this clone: This sequence may be a read error, since a much larger clone differs from it by one base. The identical CDR3 is also encoded by other nucleotide sequences in the sample. The CDR3 nucleotides are TGTGCCAGTGCTCCGGAGTTAGCAGGAGGGCCTCACGAGCAGTACTTC. Encoded protein: CASAPELAGGPHEQYF. The V call is TRBV2, the J call TRBJ2-7; D might be TRBD2 (6 bases). V dropped 9 bases and J dropped 5 bases, with 26 bases sitting between them. CDR1 and CDR2 (germline): SNHLY, FYNNEI. The CDR3 loop spans 16 amino acids.

The V gene is TRBV18, the J gene TRBJ1-1; weak D call: TRBD1 (5 bases). This CDR3 has 14 amino acids. Per germline, CDR1 KGHSH and CDR2 LQKENI. V shed 6 bases and J shed 3 bases, with 14 bases lying between them. DNA for the CDR3: TGTGCCAGCTCTCCCGGACTAGGGGACACTGAAGCTTTCTTT. This sequence encodes CASSPGLGDTEAFF.

The V gene is TRBV5-1, the J gene TRBJ2-5; maybe TRBD1 (6 bases). Looked up from germline, CDR1 is SGHRS and CDR2 is YFSETQ. V lost 4 bases, J lost 1 base, and 17 bases lay in between. The CDR3 extends over 16 amino acids. The CDR3, as DNA: TGCGCCAGCAGCCTGTACAGGGTTTTCTCCCAAGAGACCCAGTACTTC. This sequence encodes CASSLYRVFSQETQYF. Full variable domain (outside the CDR3, taken from reference TRBV5-1 and TRBJ2-5): KAGVTQTPRYLIKTRGQQVTLSCSPISGHRSVSWYQQTPGQGLQFLFEYFSETQRNKGNFPGRFSGRQFSNSRSEMNVSTLELGDSALYLCASSLYRVFSQETQYFGPGTRLLVL.

The chain recombines TRBV11-3 with TRBJ2-7, with TRBD2 matching over 7 bases. V was pared by 4 bases and J by 2 bases, with 2 bases of the junction left unmatched. The germline gives CDR1 SGHNT, CDR2 YENEEA. The CDR3 totals 13 residues. The DNA for the CDR3 is TGTGCCAGCAGCTCCGGGACTACCTACGAGCAGTACTTC. As protein: CASSSGTTYEQYF.

The chain carries TRBV4-1 and TRBJ1-1, with D possibly TRBD1 on 6 matching bases. This CDR3 has 14 residues. Germline CDR1 reads MGHRA; CDR2 reads YSYEKL. The V end was cut by 3 bases, the J end by 4 bases, with 12 bases between. The CDR3 sequence is CASSQGTTGTEAFF. CDR3 in DNA: TGCGCCAGCAGCCAGGGGACAACTGGCACTGAAGCTTTCTTT.

V is TRBV5-8 and J is TRBJ1-3, with 7 bases lining up with TRBD1. Germline V gives CDR1 SGHTS, CDR2 YDEGEE. V gave up 7 bases and J gave up 6 bases; unmatched junction bases: 7. The CDR3 runs to 13 residues. The CDR3 DNA reads as TGTGCCAGCCCGGGACAGAGTTTAAACACCATATATTTT. Its protein is CASPGQSLNTIYF.

This chain uses TRBV28 with TRBJ2-3; the D gene is possibly TRBD1 (5 bases). Looked up from germline, CDR1 is MDHEN and CDR2 is SYDVKM. This CDR3 is 13 amino acids long. Trimming stripped 6 bases from V and 3 bases from J, with 10 bases between. The CDR3 sequence: CASSPAGTDTQYF. CDR3 in DNA: TGTGCCAGCAGCCCCGCAGGGACAGATACGCAGTATTTT.

This clone is a singleton in its sample. The chain combines TRBV19 with TRBJ1-2; 10 nucleotides agree with TRBD1. V dropped 5 bases and J dropped 2; count of bases not matched to a gene: 5. Germline V lookup: CDR1 LNHDA, CDR2 SQIVND (reference sequence). The CDR3 sequence is 15 residues long. The CDR3 reads CASSPRDRGNYGYTF. The CDR3 DNA reads TGTGCCAGTAGTCCTAGGGACAGGGGCAACTATGGCTACACCTTC.

The rearrangement links TRBV6-5 to TRBJ1-1, with a weak D call TRBD1 (5 bases). Germline V CDR1 and CDR2: MNHEY, SVGAGI. The CDR3 contains 14 residues. V was clipped by 0 bases and J by 6 bases, with 11 bases between them. CDR3 bases: TGTGCCAGCAGTTACTCGAGCGGGGCAGCTGAAGCTTTCTTT. Encoded protein: CASSYSSGAAEAFF.

This clone has just a few counts. V is TRBV27 and J is TRBJ1-4, with D uncertain. Trimming cost V 3 bases and J 0 bases, with 8 bases left between them. The V gene's germline CDR1 is MNHEY and CDR2 SMNVEV (reference sequence). This CDR3 contains 15 residues. The CDR3 spells CASSLSIATNEKLFF. As DNA, the CDR3 is TGTGCCAGCAGTTTGAGTATTGCAACTAATGAAAAACTGTTTTTT.

Only a few counts were recorded for this clone. The chain carries TRBV5-4 and TRBJ2-5; TRBD1 might be the D (6 bases). The CDR3 covers 14 residues. With 3 bases removed from V and 2 bases from J, the gap between germline ends came to 11 bases. Germline V CDR1 and CDR2: SGHNT, YYREEE (reference sequence). The CDR3 protein is CASSSQGAQETQYF. The DNA of the CDR3 is TGTGCCAGCAGCTCACAGGGCGCACAAGAGACCCAGTACTTC.

The genes are TRBV6-5 and TRBJ2-2; TRBD2 matches 12 bases. This CDR3 has 15 residues. With V trimmed by 6 bases and J by 8 bases, 7 bases remained unmatched. Germline CDR1 reads MNHEY; CDR2 reads SVGAGI. CDR3 loop: CASSIGLAGQGELFF. CDR3 coding DNA: TGTGCCAGCAGCATCGGACTAGCGGGGCAGGGGGAGCTGTTTTTT.